This entry lists 4 T cell receptor beta chains sequenced from one sample in a study of radiotherapy plus CTLA-4 blockade in lung cancer. Libraries were prepared by immunoSEQ multiplex PCR; TCRdb keeps only in-frame clonotypes and omits some of them. The sample carries around 50,000 clones, 65% to 90% recorded once. This specimen consisted of peripheral blood, obtained from a patient treated with radiotherapy plus ipilimumab. These TCRs come from a human donor with non-small cell lung cancer that progressed on radiotherapy plus ipilimumab. Some clones in this sample may be carry-over from other donors' samples.

The chain couples TRBV5-1 to TRBJ2-3; 8 bases line up with TRBD2. Germline assignment: CDR1 SGHRS and CDR2 YFSETQ. The V gene end was trimmed by 0 bases and the J gene end by 6 bases; junction bases not matched to a gene: 15. There are 18 residues in the CDR3. CDR3 nucleotide sequence: TGCGCCAGCAGCTTGGACCCAGCGGGGGTACTCCGGTTTGATACGCAGTATTTT. This codes for CASSLDPAGVLRFDTQYF.

This clone came up once. The rearrangement links TRBV19 to TRBJ2-1, with D maybe TRBD2 (5 bases). The V end was cut by 5 bases, the J end by 9 bases, with 8 bases between. The CDR3 is 11 amino acids. Germline V lookup: CDR1 LNHDA, CDR2 SQIVND (reference sequence). CDR3 DNA: TGTGCCAGTAGTGCAGGAGGTGAGCAGTTCTTC. Protein sequence: CASSAGGEQFF.

This clone was counted a single time. This chain links TRBV2 with TRBJ2-7; D not certain. The CDR3 has 11 residues. Trimming removed 4 bases from V and 3 bases from J, with 4 bases in between. Germline CDR1 reads SNHLY; CDR2 reads FYNNEI. The CDR3: CASSGYYEQYF. In DNA form, the CDR3 reads TGTGCCAGCAGTGGCTACTACGAGCAGTACTTC.

V is TRBV11-3 and J is TRBJ1-2; 8 nucleotides align to TRBD1. The CDR3 covers 13 residues. Germline CDR1 reads SGHNT; CDR2 reads YENEEA. The junction had 5 bases not matched to a gene; V was cut back by 5 bases and J by 6 bases. CDR3 DNA: TGTGCCAGCAGCCATGGGACAGGCAATGGCTACACCTTC. This codes for CASSHGTGNGYTF.